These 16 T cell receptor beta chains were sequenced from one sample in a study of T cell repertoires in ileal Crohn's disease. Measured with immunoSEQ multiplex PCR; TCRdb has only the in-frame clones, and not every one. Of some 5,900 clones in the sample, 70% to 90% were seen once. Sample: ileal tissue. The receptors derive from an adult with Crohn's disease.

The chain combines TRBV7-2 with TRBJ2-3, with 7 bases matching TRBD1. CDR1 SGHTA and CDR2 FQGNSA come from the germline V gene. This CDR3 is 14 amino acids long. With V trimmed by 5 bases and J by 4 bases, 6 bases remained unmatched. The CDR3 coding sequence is TGTGCCAGCAGCCTACAACAGGGGTCAGATACGCAGTATTTT. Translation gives CASSLQQGSDTQYF.

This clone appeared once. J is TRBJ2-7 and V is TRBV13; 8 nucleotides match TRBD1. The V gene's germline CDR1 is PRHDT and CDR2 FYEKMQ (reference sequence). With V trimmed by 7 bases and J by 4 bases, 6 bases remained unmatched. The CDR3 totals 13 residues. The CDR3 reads CASKETGAYEQYF. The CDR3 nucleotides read TGTGCCAGCAAAGAGACAGGGGCTTACGAGCAGTACTTC.

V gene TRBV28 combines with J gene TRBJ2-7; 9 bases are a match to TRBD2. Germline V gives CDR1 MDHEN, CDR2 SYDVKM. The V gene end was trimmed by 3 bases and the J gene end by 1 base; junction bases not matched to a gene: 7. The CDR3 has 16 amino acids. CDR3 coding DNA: TGTGCCAGCAGTTTTTCCAGCGGGGGGTTTTCCTACGAGCAGTACTTC. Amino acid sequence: CASSFSSGGFSYEQYF.

The CDR3 loop reads CASSRTASSYNEQFF. The CDR3 region has the DNA TGTGCCAGCAGCCGGACAGCGAGCTCCTACAATGAGCAGTTCTTC. This rearrangement joins TRBV5-8 to TRBJ2-1; possibly TRBD1 for D (6 bases). Between the trimmed V and J ends, which lost 4 bases and 0 bases, there was a span of 11 bases. The CDR3 spans 15 residues. The germline V gene encodes CDR1 SGHTS and CDR2 YDEGEE.

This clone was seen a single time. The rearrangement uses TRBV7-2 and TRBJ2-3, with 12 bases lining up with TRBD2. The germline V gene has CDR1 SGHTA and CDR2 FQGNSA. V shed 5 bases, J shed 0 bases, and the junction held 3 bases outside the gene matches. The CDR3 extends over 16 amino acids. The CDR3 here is CASSPGLAGSTDTQYF. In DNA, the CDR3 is TGTGCCAGCAGCCCTGGACTAGCGGGGAGCACAGATACGCAGTATTTT.

CDR3 DNA sequence: TGCGCCAGCAGCTTGGACAGGGGGTCCCATGGCTACACCTTC. Translating it yields CASSLDRGSHGYTF. V gene TRBV5-1 combines with J gene TRBJ1-2; 8 positions agree with TRBD1. The J segment lost 6 bases and the V segment lost 0 bases, leaving 4 bases of the junction unmatched. CDR1 SGHRS and CDR2 YFSETQ come from the germline V gene. This CDR3 has 14 amino acids.

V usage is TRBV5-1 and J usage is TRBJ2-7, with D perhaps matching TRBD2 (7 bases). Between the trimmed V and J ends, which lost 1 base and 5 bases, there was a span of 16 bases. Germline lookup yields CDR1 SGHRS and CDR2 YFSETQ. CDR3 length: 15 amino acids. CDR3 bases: TGCGCCAGCAGCTTGTTCGGGGGGCCCGGGGACGAGCAGTACTTC. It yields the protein CASSLFGGPGDEQYF.

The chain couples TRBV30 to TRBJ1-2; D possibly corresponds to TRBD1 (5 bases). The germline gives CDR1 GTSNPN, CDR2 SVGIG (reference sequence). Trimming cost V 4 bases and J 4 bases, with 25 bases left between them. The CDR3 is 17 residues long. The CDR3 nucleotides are TGTGCCTGGACCCGAAAGGGGCAGACTCAAAGGACCTATGGCTACACCTTC. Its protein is CAWTRKGQTQRTYGYTF.

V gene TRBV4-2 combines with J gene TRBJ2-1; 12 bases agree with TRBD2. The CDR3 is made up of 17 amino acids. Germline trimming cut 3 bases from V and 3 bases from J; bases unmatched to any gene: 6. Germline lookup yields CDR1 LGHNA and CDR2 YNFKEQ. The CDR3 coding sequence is TGTGCCAGCAGCCACTTTACTAGCGGGGGGCTCTACAATGAGCAGTTCTTC. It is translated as CASSHFTSGGLYNEQFF.

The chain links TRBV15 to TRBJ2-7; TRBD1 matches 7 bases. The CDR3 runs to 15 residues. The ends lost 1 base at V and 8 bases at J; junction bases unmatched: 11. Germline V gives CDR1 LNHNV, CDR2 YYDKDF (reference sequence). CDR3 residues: CATSRVGTASSQQYF. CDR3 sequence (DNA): TGTGCCACCAGCAGAGTGGGGACAGCATCGAGTCAGCAGTACTTC.

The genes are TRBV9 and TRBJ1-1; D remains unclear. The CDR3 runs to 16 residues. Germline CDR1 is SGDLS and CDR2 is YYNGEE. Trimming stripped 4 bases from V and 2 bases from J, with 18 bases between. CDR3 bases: TGTGCCAGCAGCCTAAGCGGTACAGTCGAAAACACTGAAGCTTTCTTT. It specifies CASSLSGTVENTEAFF.

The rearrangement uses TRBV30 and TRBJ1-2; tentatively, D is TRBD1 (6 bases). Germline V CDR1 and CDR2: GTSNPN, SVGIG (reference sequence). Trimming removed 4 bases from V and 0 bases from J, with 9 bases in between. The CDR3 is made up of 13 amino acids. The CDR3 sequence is CAWKGEPNYGYTF. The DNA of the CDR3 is TGTGCCTGGAAGGGGGAGCCTAACTATGGCTACACCTTC.

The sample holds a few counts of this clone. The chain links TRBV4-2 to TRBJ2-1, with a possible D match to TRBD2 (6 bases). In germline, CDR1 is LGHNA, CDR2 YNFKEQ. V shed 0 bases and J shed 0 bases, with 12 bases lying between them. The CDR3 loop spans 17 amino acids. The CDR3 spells CASSQDEEGSSYNEQFF. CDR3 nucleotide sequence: TGTGCCAGCAGCCAAGATGAGGAGGGGAGCTCCTACAATGAGCAGTTCTTC.

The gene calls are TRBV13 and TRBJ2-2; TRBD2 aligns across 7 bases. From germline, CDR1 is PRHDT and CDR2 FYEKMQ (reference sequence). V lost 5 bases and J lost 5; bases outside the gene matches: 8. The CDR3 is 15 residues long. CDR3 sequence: CASSPLADTTGELFF. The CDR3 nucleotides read TGTGCCAGCAGCCCGCTAGCGGATACAACCGGGGAGCTGTTTTTT.

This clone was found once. Here the CDR3 reads CASNLLVGGAGTQYF. CDR3 nucleotides: TGTGCCAGCAATTTGCTAGTAGGGGGCGCGGGTACGCAGTATTTT. The rearrangement uses TRBV2 and TRBJ2-3, with 7 bases identical to TRBD1. V dropped 7 bases and J dropped 8; count of bases not matched to a gene: 15. Germline V gene data show CDR1 as SNHLY and CDR2 as FYNNEI. The CDR3 contains 15 residues.

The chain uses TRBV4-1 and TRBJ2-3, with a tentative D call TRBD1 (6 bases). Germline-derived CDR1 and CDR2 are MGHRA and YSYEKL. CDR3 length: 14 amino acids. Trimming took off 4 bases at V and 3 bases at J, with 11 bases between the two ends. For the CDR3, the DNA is TGCGCCAGCAGCCTTGGGGGCGGGACAGATACGCAGTATTTT. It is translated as CASSLGGGTDTQYF.